Sequencing of this T cell receptor (beta chain) was carried out in a study of shared clonotypes between healthy human individuals. Study context: Each donor had three CD4 naive, three CD4 memory, two CD8 naive and one CD8 memory plate. General study findings and limits: What naive subsets generally showed was a larger estimated richness than memory subsets showed.

Measured with immunoSEQ multiplex PCR; TCRdb has only the in-frame clones, and not every one. The sample records about 2.5 million clones, around 92% being singletons. Concerning this clone itself: Its matching antigen is unknown.

Germline CDR1 reads KGHSH; CDR2 reads LQKENI. V was pared by 5 bases and J by 7 bases, with 12 bases between. The CDR3 consists of 13 residues. The chain joins TRBV18 to TRBJ1-5; D gene ambiguous. The receptor comes from a man between 18 and 29 years old in good health. Some clones in this sample may be carry-over from other donors' samples. The sample comprised naive CD4+ T cells from PBMCs. Subset in this sample: CD45RA+ positively selected. The CDR3 bases are TGTGCCAGCTCAACCCATCAAGACCAGCCCCAGCATTTT. Translation: CASSTHQDQPQHF.